This T cell receptor (beta chain) was captured in a study of blood T cell repertoires in COVID-19. Study context: Collection of acute and convalescent COVID-19 samples took place in the United States, Italy and Spain. T cells, B-cell-depleted T cells, or PBMCs supplied cDNA or gDNA.

This CDR3 spans 16 amino acids. Per the germline V gene, CDR1 is MDHEN and CDR2 is SYDVKM. Trimming removed 5 bases from V and 5 bases from J; junction bases left unmatched: 13. Authors' data handling: From reference gene primer amplification, estimates of nucleated cell counts were derived. Libraries were prepared by immunoSEQ multiplex PCR; TCRdb keeps only in-frame clonotypes and omits some of them. V and J calls and clone size follow that table, whereas D and trimming were derived from the DNA. Counted here are about 60,000 clones, about 90% occurring once; the ten biggest clones make up approximately 4.3%.

The chain recombines TRBV28 with TRBJ2-5, with 8 positions matching TRBD2. The TCR sequence derives from a human donor in a cohort sampled during active COVID-19. The specimen was peripheral blood. The CDR3, as DNA: TGTGCCAGCAGTGCCACCGGGACTAGGGTGAAGGAGACCCAGTACTTC. It specifies CASSATGTRVKETQYF.